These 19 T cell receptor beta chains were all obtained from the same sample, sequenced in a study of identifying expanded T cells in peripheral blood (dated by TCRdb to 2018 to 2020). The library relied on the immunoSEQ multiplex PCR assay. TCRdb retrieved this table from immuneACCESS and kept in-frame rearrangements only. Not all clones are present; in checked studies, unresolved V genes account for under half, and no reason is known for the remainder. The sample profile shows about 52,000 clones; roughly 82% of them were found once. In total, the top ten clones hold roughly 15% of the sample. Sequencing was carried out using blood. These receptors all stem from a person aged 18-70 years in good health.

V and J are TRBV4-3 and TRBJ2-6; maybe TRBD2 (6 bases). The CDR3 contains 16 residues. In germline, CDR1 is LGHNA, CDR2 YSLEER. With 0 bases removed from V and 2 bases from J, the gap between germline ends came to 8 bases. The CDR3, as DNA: TGCGCCAGCAGCCAAGACGGGGGAACTGGGGCCAACGTCCTGACTTTC. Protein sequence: CASSQDGGTGANVLTF.

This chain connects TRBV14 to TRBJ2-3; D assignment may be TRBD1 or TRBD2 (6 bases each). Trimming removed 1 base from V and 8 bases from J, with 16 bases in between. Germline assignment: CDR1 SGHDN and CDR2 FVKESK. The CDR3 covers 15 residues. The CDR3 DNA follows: TGTGCCAGCAGCCAAGGACAGGCGGGGCGCGGTACGCAGTATTTT. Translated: CASSQGQAGRGTQYF.

CDR3 nucleotides: TGTGCCAGCAGCCCTGACTGGACAGGCAATCAGCCCCAGCATTTT. Encoded protein: CASSPDWTGNQPQHF. The genes are TRBV7-8 and TRBJ1-5; D is possibly TRBD1 (6 bases). Germline V gene sequence: CDR1 SGHVS, CDR2 FQNEAQ. CDR3 length: 15 amino acids. The V gene lost 5 bases and the J gene lost 2 bases, with 13 bases spanning the gap.

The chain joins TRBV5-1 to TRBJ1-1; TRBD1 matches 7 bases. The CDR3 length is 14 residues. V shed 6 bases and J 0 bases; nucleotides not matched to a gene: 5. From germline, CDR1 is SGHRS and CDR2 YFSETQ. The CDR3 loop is CASTSDRMNTEAFF. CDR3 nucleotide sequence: TGCGCCAGCACCTCGGACAGGATGAACACTGAAGCTTTCTTT.

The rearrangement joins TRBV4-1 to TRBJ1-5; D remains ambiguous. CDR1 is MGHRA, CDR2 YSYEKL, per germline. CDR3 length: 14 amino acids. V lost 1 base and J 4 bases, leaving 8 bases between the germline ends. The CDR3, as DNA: TGCGCCAGCAGCCAAGGCCAGGCGAATCAGCCCCAGCATTTT. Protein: CASSQGQANQPQHF.

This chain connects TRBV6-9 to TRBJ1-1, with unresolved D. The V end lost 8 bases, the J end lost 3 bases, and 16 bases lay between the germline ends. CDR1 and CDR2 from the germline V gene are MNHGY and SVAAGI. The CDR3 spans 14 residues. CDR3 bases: TGTGCCAGCTTCTATCTGGGCTGGGACACTGAAGCTTTCTTT. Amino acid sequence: CASFYLGWDTEAFF.

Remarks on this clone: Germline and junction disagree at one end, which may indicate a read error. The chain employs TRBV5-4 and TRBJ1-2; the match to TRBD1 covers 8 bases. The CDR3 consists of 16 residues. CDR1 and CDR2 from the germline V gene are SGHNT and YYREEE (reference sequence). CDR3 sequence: CASSPNPGTGNYGYTF. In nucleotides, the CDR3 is TGCGCCAGCAGCCCAAACCCCGGGACAGGAAACTATGGCTACACCTTC.

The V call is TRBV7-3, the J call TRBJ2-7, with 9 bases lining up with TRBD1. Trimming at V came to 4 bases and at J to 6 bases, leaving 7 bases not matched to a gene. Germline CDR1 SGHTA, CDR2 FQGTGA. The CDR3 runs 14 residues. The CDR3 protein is CASSSPGTGFEQYV. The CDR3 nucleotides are TGTGCCAGCAGCTCCCCAGGGACAGGGTTCGAGCAGTACGTC.

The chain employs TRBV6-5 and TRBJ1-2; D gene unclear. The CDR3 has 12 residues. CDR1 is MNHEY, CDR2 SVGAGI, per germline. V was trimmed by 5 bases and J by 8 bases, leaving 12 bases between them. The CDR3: CASSDQSRGYTF. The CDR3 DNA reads TGTGCCAGCAGTGATCAGTCTCGGGGCTACACCTTC.

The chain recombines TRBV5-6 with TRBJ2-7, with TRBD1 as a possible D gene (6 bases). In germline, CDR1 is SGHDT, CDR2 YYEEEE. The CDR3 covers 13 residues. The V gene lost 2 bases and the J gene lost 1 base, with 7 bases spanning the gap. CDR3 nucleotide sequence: TGTGCCAGCAGCTTCGGACAGTCCTACGAGCAGTACTTC. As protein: CASSFGQSYEQYF.

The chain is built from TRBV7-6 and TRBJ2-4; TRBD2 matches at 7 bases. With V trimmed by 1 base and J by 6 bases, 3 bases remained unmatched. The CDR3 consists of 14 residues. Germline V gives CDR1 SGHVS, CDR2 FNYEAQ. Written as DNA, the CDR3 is TGTGCCAGCAGCTTAGGTCCTAGCGGAAACATTCAGTACTTC. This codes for CASSLGPSGNIQYF. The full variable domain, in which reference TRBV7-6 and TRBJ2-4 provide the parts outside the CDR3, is GAGVSQSPRYKVTKRGQDVALRCDPISGHVSLYWYRQALGQGPEFLTYFNYEAQQDKSGLPNDRFSAERPEGSISTLTIQRTEQRDSAMYRCASSLGPSGNIQYFGAGTRLSVL.

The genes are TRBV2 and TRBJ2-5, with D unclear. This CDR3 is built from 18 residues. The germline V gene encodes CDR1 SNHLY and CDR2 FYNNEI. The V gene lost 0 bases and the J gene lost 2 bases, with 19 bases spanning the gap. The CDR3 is CASSEALRDWRPQETQYF. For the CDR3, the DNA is TGTGCCAGCAGTGAAGCGCTTCGAGACTGGAGACCTCAAGAGACCCAGTACTTC.

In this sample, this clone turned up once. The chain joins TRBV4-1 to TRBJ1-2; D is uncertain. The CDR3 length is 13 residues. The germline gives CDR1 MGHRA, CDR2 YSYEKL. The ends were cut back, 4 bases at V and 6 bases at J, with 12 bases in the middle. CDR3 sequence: CASSPQDLHGYTF. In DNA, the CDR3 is TGCGCCAGCAGCCCTCAGGACCTGCATGGCTACACCTTC.

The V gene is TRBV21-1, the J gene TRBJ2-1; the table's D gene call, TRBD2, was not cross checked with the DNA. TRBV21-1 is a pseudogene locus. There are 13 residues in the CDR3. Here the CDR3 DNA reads TGTGCCAGCAGCCGGCGGTGTTACAATGAGCAGTTCTTC. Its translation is CASSRRCYNEQFF.

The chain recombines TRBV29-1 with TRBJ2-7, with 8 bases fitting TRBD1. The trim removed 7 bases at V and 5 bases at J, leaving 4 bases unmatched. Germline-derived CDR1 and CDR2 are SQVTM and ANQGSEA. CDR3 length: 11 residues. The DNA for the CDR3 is TGCAGCGGGGGGACAGGAAACGAGCAGTACTTC. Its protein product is CSGGTGNEQYF.

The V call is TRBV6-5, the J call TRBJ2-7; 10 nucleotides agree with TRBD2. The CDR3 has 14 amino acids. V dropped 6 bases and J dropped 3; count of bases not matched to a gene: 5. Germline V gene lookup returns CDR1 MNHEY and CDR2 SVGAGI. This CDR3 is CASSQSGRGYEQYF. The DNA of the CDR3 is TGTGCCAGCAGCCAAAGCGGGAGGGGCTACGAGCAGTACTTC.

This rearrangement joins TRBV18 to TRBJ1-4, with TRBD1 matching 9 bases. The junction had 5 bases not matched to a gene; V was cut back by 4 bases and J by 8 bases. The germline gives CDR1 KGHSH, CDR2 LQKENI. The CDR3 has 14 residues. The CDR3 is CASSQGTGREKLFF. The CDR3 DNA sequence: TGTGCCAGCTCACAAGGGACAGGGCGGGAAAAACTGTTTTTT.

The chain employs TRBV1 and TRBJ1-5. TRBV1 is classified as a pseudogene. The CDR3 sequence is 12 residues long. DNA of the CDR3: TGCACCAGCAGCCAAGACAACCAGCCCCAGCATTTT. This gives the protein CTSSQDNQPQHF.

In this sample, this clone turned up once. The CDR3 here is CASSRTHGGGATQYF. The CDR3 nucleotides are TGTGCCAGTAGTAGGACCCACGGAGGGGGGGCGACCCAGTACTTC. The chain is built from TRBV19 and TRBJ2-5; TRBD2 might be the D (7 bases). This CDR3 has 15 residues. Germline V gene data show CDR1 as LNHDA and CDR2 as SQIVND (reference sequence). The V gene lost 4 bases and the J gene lost 7 bases, with 19 bases spanning the gap.